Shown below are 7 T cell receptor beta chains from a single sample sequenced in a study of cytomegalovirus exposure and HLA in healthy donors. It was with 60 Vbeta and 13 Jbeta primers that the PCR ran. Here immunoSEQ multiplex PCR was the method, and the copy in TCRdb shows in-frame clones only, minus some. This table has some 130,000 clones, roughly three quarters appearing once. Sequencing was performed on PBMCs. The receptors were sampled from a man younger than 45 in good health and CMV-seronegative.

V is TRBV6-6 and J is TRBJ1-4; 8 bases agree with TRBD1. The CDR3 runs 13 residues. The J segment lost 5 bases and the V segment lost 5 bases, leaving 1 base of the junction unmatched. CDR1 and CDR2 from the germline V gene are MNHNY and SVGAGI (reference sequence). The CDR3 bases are TGTGCCAGCAGTCGGACAGGGAATGAAAAACTGTTTTTT. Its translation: CASSRTGNEKLFF.

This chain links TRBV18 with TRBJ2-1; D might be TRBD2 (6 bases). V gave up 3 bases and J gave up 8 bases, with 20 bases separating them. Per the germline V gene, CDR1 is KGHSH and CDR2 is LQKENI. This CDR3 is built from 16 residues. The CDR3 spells CASSPPSGSVVDEQFF. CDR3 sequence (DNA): TGTGCCAGCTCACCCCCATCCGGGAGTGTTGTCGATGAGCAGTTCTTC. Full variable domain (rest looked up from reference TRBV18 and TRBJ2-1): NAGVMQNPRHLVRRRGQEARLRCSPMKGHSHVYWYRQLPEEGLKFMVYLQKENIIDESGMPKERFSAEFPKEGPSILRIQQVVRGDSAAYFCASSPPSGSVVDEQFFGPGTRLTVL.

The DNA for the CDR3 is TGTGCCAGCAGCAGACAGGGGTTCTCCTACAATGAGCAGTTCTTC. This sequence encodes CASSRQGFSYNEQFF. The J gene is TRBJ2-1, the V gene TRBV7-8; 8 bases line up with TRBD1. Per germline, CDR1 SGHVS and CDR2 FQNEAQ. The CDR3 spans 15 residues. The V segment lost 5 bases and the J segment 0 bases; nucleotides outside the gene matches: 3.

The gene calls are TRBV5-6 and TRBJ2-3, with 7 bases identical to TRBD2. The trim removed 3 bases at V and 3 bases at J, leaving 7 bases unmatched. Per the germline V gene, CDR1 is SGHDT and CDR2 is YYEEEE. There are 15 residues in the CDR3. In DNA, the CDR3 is TGTGCCAGCAGCTCGACTAGCAGCTGGACAGATACGCAGTATTTT. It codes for CASSSTSSWTDTQYF.

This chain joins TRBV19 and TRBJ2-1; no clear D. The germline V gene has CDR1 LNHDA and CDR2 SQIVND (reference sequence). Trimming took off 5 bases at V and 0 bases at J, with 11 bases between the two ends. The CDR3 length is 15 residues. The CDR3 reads CASSPWPPSYNEQFF. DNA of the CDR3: TGTGCCAGTAGTCCCTGGCCCCCCTCCTACAATGAGCAGTTCTTC.

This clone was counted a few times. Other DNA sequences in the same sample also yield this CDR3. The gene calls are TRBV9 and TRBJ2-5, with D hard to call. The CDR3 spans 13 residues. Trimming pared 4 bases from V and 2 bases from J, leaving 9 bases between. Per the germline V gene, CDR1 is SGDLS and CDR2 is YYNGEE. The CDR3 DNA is TGTGCCAGCAGCAGAGGCCAACAAGAGACCCAGTACTTC. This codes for CASSRGQQETQYF. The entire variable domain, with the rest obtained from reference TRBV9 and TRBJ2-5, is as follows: DSGVTQTPKHLITATGQRVTLRCSPRSGDLSVYWYQQSLDQGLQFLIQYYNGEERAKGNILERFSAQQFPDLHSELNLSSLELGDSALYFCASSRGQQETQYFGPGTRLLVL.

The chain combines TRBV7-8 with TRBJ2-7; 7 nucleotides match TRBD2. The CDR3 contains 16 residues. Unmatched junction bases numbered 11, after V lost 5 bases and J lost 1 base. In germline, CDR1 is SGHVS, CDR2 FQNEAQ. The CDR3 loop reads CASSPGSGTISYEQYF. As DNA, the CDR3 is TGTGCCAGCAGCCCGGGGTCCGGGACTATTTCCTACGAGCAGTACTTC.